The TCR beta chain under discussion was sequenced for a study of shared clonotypes between healthy human individuals. About the research overall: The cohort comprised a couple of women and three men. Their ages spanned 18 to 49 years.

Study-level points and caveats: Despite large depth, sorted-subset datasets appeared incompletely sequenced. The study generally estimated greater richness for naive than memory subsets.

Investigators spread the genomic DNA of each subset evenly over several immunoSEQ plates. Produced via immunoSEQ multiplex PCR; TCRdb's table is partial and in-frame only. The table shows over 1.4 million clones, with roughly 96% occurring only once. Turning to this clone: Its antigen is as yet unknown.

Trimming removed 3 bases at V and 8 bases at J, with 14 bases between. The CDR3 has 13 residues. Germline CDR1 is SGHRS and CDR2 is YFSETQ. Sequencing was done on a sample of naive CD4+ T cells sorted from blood. As for subset: CD45RA+ positively selected. The receptor was isolated from a man under 40 in good health. The V call is TRBV5-1, the J call TRBJ1-1; D unclear. The CDR3 sequence is CASSSPSGGEAFF. CDR3 bases: TGCGCCAGCAGCTCCCCCTCGGGAGGAGAAGCTTTCTTT.